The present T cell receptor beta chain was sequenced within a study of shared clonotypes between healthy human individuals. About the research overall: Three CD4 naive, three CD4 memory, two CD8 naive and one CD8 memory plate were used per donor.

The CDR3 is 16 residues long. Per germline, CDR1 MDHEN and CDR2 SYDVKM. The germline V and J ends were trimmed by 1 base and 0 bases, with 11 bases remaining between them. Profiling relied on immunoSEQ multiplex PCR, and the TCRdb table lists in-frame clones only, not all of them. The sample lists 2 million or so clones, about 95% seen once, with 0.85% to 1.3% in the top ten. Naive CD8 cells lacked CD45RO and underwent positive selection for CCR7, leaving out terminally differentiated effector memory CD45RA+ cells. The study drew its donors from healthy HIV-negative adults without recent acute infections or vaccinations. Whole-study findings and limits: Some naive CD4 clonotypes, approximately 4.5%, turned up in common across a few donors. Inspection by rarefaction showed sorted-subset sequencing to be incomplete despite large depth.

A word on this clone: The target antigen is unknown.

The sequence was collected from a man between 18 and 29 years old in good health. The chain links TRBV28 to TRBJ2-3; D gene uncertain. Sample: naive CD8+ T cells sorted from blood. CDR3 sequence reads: CASSLLLTSSTDTQYF. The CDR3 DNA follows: TGTGCCAGCAGTTTATTGTTGACTTCTAGCACAGATACGCAGTATTTT.